These 16 T cell receptor beta chains came from one sample sequenced in a study of T cell changes during pregnancy in multiple sclerosis. TCRdb keeps only in-frame clones here, not all; method: immunoSEQ multiplex PCR. The repertoire consists of fewer than 55,000 clones, with 70% to 90% occurring once and the leading ten covering approximately 5.8%. The material sequenced was CD8+ T cells from peripheral blood mononuclear cells, taken after pregnancy. These receptors all come from a female donor in good health, enrolled as a control in a pregnancy study.

The V gene is TRBV27, the J gene TRBJ2-3; the match to TRBD1 covers 7 bases. V was clipped by 4 bases and J by 7 bases; unmatched bases: 2. Germline CDR1 is MNHEY and CDR2 is SMNVEV (reference sequence). This CDR3 comprises 12 residues. In DNA form, the CDR3 reads TGTGCCAGCAGTTCGACAGGGTATACGCAGTATTTT. It is translated as CASSSTGYTQYF.

This chain connects TRBV4-3 to TRBJ1-6, with D possibly matching TRBD1 (6 bases). Germline assignment: CDR1 LGHNA and CDR2 YSLEER. The CDR3 has 17 residues. Trimming removed 4 bases at V and 9 bases at J, with 22 bases between. CDR3 protein: CASSPYRDTAWGSPLHF. CDR3 in DNA: TGCGCCAGCAGCCCCTACCGGGACACGGCCTGGGGTTCACCCCTCCACTTT.

This chain joins TRBV10-3 and TRBJ2-1; the D gene is possibly TRBD2 (7 bases). V lost 9 bases, J lost 8 bases, and 17 bases lay in between. Germline CDR1 is ENHRY and CDR2 is SYGVKD. CDR3 size: 13 residues. The CDR3 DNA reads TGTGCCATATCTTCTCCGGGGGGCGATGAGCAGTTCTTC. Protein product: CAISSPGGDEQFF.

The V call is TRBV9, the J call TRBJ1-2, with a tentative D call TRBD1 (5 bases). CDR1 and CDR2 from the germline V gene are SGDLS and YYNGEE. This CDR3 contains 12 residues. Deletions cut 4 bases from V and 4 bases from J, with 8 bases between. The CDR3 loop is CASSRGVYGYTF. The DNA of the CDR3 is TGTGCCAGCAGCCGGGGGGTCTATGGCTACACCTTC.

Here the CDR3 reads CASSYSTGTWGEQYF. CDR3 DNA: TGTGCCAGCAGTTACTCCACAGGGACCTGGGGCGAGCAGTACTTC. The genes are TRBV6-5 and TRBJ2-7, with TRBD1 as a possible D gene (6 bases). Deletions cut 0 bases from V and 6 bases from J, with 15 bases between. CDR3 size: 15 residues. Germline CDR1 MNHEY, CDR2 SVGAGI.

The rearrangement links TRBV21-1 to TRBJ2-7; TRBD1 reflects the table's D call only, with no check against the DNA. TRBV21-1 is noted as a pseudogene. The CDR3 contains 15 residues. CDR3 loop: CASSKGQGTSYEQYF. The CDR3 DNA sequence: TGTGCCAGCAGCAAAGGGCAGGGGACCTCCTACGAGCAGTACTTC.

This chain connects TRBV27 to TRBJ1-2; D possibly corresponds to TRBD1 (6 bases). Trimming shortened V by 5 bases and J by 3 bases, and 16 bases separated the two germline ends. From germline, CDR1 is MNHEY and CDR2 SMNVEV (reference sequence). There are 15 residues in the CDR3. The CDR3 spells CASSRQQGFDYGYTF. The CDR3 bases are TGTGCCAGCAGTAGACAACAGGGTTTCGACTATGGCTACACCTTC.

CDR3 amino acids: CASSLVPWETYEQYF. The CDR3 DNA follows: TGTGCCAGCAGCTTAGTCCCCTGGGAGACCTACGAGCAGTACTTC. The chain combines TRBV7-6 with TRBJ2-7; D is perhaps TRBD2 (5 bases). CDR1 is SGHVS and CDR2 is FNYEAQ in the germline V gene. The CDR3 is made up of 15 amino acids. Trimming left V 1 base short and J 2 bases short, with 12 bases between.

The J gene is TRBJ2-3, the V gene TRBV9; D may be TRBD2 (5 bases). Between the trimmed V and J ends, which lost 7 bases and 4 bases, there was a span of 16 bases. The CDR3 is 14 residues long. CDR1 is SGDLS, CDR2 YYNGEE, per germline. The CDR3 DNA follows: TGTGCCAGCGGCTTTTTGTCGGAGGCAGATACGCAGTATTTT. Residues: CASGFLSEADTQYF.

The rearrangement uses TRBV4-1 and TRBJ1-3; D not certain. Deletions cut 1 base from V and 0 bases from J, with 7 bases between. CDR3 length equals 15 residues. Germline V gives CDR1 MGHRA, CDR2 YSYEKL. CDR3 region: CASSQVRVSGNTIYF. In DNA form, the CDR3 reads TGCGCCAGCAGCCAAGTTCGGGTCTCTGGAAACACCATATATTTT.

The chain uses TRBV5-6 and TRBJ1-1; D remains unclear. Trimming pared 3 bases from V and 1 base from J, leaving 7 bases between. Germline V CDR1 and CDR2: SGHDT, YYEEEE. This CDR3 is 13 amino acids long. Written as DNA, the CDR3 is TGTGCCAGCAGCTGGGCCGGGAACACTGAAGCTTTCTTT. Translating it yields CASSWAGNTEAFF.

This clone appeared a single time. V and J are TRBV15 and TRBJ1-1; 8 bases fit TRBD1. Germline V gene lookup returns CDR1 LNHNV and CDR2 YYDKDF (reference sequence). The CDR3 length is 12 residues. J was trimmed by 7 bases and V by 9 bases; bases with no gene match: 7. CDR3 bases: TGTGCCACTAGGGACAGGCCGCTTGAAGCTTTCTTT. This translates into CATRDRPLEAFF.

The chain joins TRBV27 to TRBJ2-7, with D perhaps TRBD2 (7 bases). Trimming cost V 0 bases and J 3 bases, with 12 bases left between them. CDR1 and CDR2 (germline): MNHEY, SMNVEV (reference sequence). The CDR3 has 15 amino acids. The CDR3 DNA follows: TGTGCCAGCAGTTTATCAGACGGGGGGCTCTACGAGCAGTACTTC. The encoded protein is CASSLSDGGLYEQYF.

The chain is built from TRBV19 and TRBJ2-1; D is possibly TRBD2 (6 bases). V was clipped by 1 base and J by 7 bases, with 14 bases between them. Germline loops: CDR1 LNHDA, CDR2 SQIVND (reference sequence). This CDR3 is 15 amino acids long. The CDR3 nucleotides read TGTGCCAGTAGTATAGGCACCGGAGGGAGGAATGAGCAGTTCTTC. Translation: CASSIGTGGRNEQFF.

The V gene is TRBV7-8, the J gene TRBJ2-2; D uncertain. This CDR3 contains 14 residues. V was shortened by 5 bases and J by 3 bases, with 10 bases between the two germline ends. Germline loops: CDR1 SGHVS, CDR2 FQNEAQ. As DNA, the CDR3 is TGTGCCAGCAGCCTTATACGGGACACCGGGGAGCTGTTTTTT. Protein product: CASSLIRDTGELFF.

This clone was detected only once. The chain combines TRBV29-1 with TRBJ1-3; D call uncertain. The CDR3 runs 12 residues. CDR1 SQVTM and CDR2 ANQGSEA come from the germline V gene. V shed 1 base and J shed 4 bases, with 5 bases lying between them. DNA of the CDR3: TGCAGCGTTGAAGGCAGGGGAAACACCATATATTTT. Amino acid sequence: CSVEGRGNTIYF. The full variable domain, with the rest looked up from reference TRBV29-1 and TRBJ1-3, is SAVISQKPSRDICQRGTSLTIQCQVDSQVTMMFWYRQQPGQSLTLIATANQGSEATYESGFVIDKFPISRPNLTFSTLTVSNMSPEDSSIYLCSVEGRGNTIYFGEGSWLTVV.